This TCR beta chain was sequenced for a study of regulatory T cells in long-lasting Graves disease. Time point meaning: newly diagnosed GD, antithyroid drugs for less than 3 months. Isolated PBMC RNA provided the starting material for the TCR library. V was cut by 4 bases and J by 5 bases, with 17 bases left in between. There are 15 residues in the CDR3. Germline CDR1 is SGHAT and CDR2 is FQNNGV. Arm-PCR of CDR3 regions with iRepertoire HTBI primers generated TCR beta libraries. TCRdb re-derived calls from the multiplex PCR reads in MiXCR, one entry per CDR3 protein. The sample contains fewer than 550,000 distinct CDR3 sequences, about 16% of which appear only once. Study-wide results and limits: Whereas nearly 1,000 public clonotypes were shared by new patients, persistent patients shared more, at approximately 2,700. Persistent Graves' cases showed lower TCR diversity than newly diagnosed cases.

This clonotype showed up many times. Its cognate antigen is unknown. The sample also formed part of further work on T cells in Graves' hyperthyroidism and ophthalmopathy. That source reports: Absence of ophthalmopathy progression within 18 months defined stable Graves' hyperthyroidism.

The V gene is TRBV11-2, the J gene TRBJ2-5; the D gene could be TRBD1 or TRBD2 (5 bases each). This TCR came from a woman aged 35-60 years with Graves disease. The input for sequencing was peripheral blood mononuclear cells (PBMCs), taken at new diagnosis, from a patient treated with antithyroid drugs. CDR3: CASSSGTPGRETQYF. CDR3 DNA: TGTGCCAGCAGCTCCGGGACCCCCGGGCGTGAGACCCAGTACTTC.